One and the same sample provided the 28 T cell receptor beta chains below, sequenced in a study of blood T cell repertoires in COVID-19 (dated by TCRdb to between 2020 and 2021). Libraries were built with the immunoSEQ multiplex PCR assay. TCRdb stores this immuneACCESS table with in-frame sequences only. Part of the clones is absent; in the studies checked, under half of the shortfall reflects unresolved V genes, and no reason is known for the rest. For this sample the table gives about 400,000 clones, of which roughly 86% were detected only once. The ten top clones hold around 2.9% of the sample. The sample taken for sequencing was peripheral blood. Receptors originate from a human donor in a cohort sampled during active COVID-19.

This chain uses TRBV5-1 with TRBJ2-1, with 9 nucleotides matching TRBD2. Germline lookup yields CDR1 SGHRS and CDR2 YFSETQ. CDR3 length: 15 amino acids. V dropped 0 bases and J dropped 9; count of bases not matched to a gene: 7. In DNA form, the CDR3 reads TGCGCCAGCAGCTTGGGAGCGGGAGGTGTAAGTGAGCAGTTCTTC. The encoded protein is CASSLGAGGVSEQFF.

This clone has only a few counts. The chain is built from TRBV3-1 (or the pseudogene TRBV3-2) and TRBJ1-3, with 7 bases lining up with TRBD1. Trimming removed 4 bases from V and 3 bases from J; junction bases left unmatched: 9. From germline, CDR1 is LGHDT and CDR2 YNNKEL (reference sequence). This CDR3 has 16 residues. CDR3 amino acids: CASSPTGTDLGNTIYF. The CDR3 nucleotides are TGTGCCAGCAGCCCTACCGGGACAGATCTTGGAAACACCATATATTTT.

This chain connects TRBV7-7 to TRBJ2-5, with TRBD1 identical over 12 bases. The CDR3 has 18 residues. Germline loops: CDR1 SSHAT, CDR2 FNYEAQ (reference sequence). J was trimmed by 4 bases and V by 2 bases; bases with no gene match: 11. CDR3 in amino acids: CASSLFSFGTGGAETQYF. The CDR3, as DNA: TGTGCCAGCAGCTTATTCTCTTTTGGGACAGGGGGCGCAGAGACCCAGTACTTC.

The chain links TRBV12-3 or TRBV12-4 to TRBJ1-1; D not certain. The CDR3 has 12 residues. V shed 3 bases and J shed 4 bases, with 6 bases lying between them. CDR3 amino acids: CASSFWATEAFF. CDR3 DNA: TGTGCCAGCAGTTTTTGGGCCACTGAAGCTTTCTTT.

The chain has TRBV30 and TRBJ2-5; tentative D call: TRBD2 (5 bases). Germline V gene lookup returns CDR1 GTSNPN and CDR2 SVGIG (reference sequence). The CDR3 runs to 12 residues. Trimming shortened V by 2 bases and J by 6 bases, and 10 bases separated the two germline ends. In DNA form, the CDR3 reads TGTGCCTGGAGTAGTAGCGTGCAGACCCAGTACTTC. Encoded protein: CAWSSSVQTQYF.

The chain recombines TRBV6-6 with TRBJ2-3; 9 bases fit TRBD1. Per germline, CDR1 MNHNY and CDR2 SVGAGI (reference sequence). Trimming at V came to 5 bases and at J to 1 base, leaving 13 bases not matched to a gene. There are 18 residues in the CDR3. The CDR3 loop reads CASSRTGALSGGTDTQYF. CDR3 nucleotides: TGTGCCAGCAGTCGGACAGGGGCCCTATCAGGGGGCACAGATACGCAGTATTTT.

The chain has TRBV5-1 and TRBJ2-1; 8 bases line up with TRBD1. Germline V lookup: CDR1 SGHRS, CDR2 YFSETQ. This CDR3 contains 15 residues. V lost 4 bases and J lost 8; bases outside the gene matches: 11. CDR3 sequence (DNA): TGCGCCAGCAGCCCGGACAGGGCATTAGACCATGAGCAGTTCTTC. This sequence encodes CASSPDRALDHEQFF.

This clone was counted ten times or more. The genes are TRBV2 and TRBJ1-1; D call uncertain. The germline gives CDR1 SNHLY, CDR2 FYNNEI. The V end lost 3 bases, the J end lost 10 bases, and 12 bases lay between the germline ends. This CDR3 comprises 12 residues. As DNA, the CDR3 is TGTGCCAGCAGTGAGTTACTACGAAGAGCTTTCTTT. Translation gives CASSELLRRAFF.

As regards this clone: A read error may produce the germline difference seen at one junction end. The chain recombines TRBV5-1 with TRBJ2-7; TRBD1 matches at 7 bases. This CDR3 has 13 residues. Germline V gene data show CDR1 as SGHRS and CDR2 as YFSETQ. DNA for the CDR3: TGCGCCAGCAGCTCTTTACCGGGACAGCTACCCTCCTTC. Translating gives CASSSLPGQLPSF.

The V call is TRBV18, the J call TRBJ1-2; 9 bases are shared with TRBD1. The CDR3 loop spans 18 amino acids. V shed 2 bases, J shed 2 bases, and the junction held 12 bases outside the gene matches. Germline values: CDR1 KGHSH, CDR2 LQKENI. The CDR3 protein is CASSPRSVTGGENYGYTF. CDR3 DNA sequence: TGTGCCAGCTCACCAAGGAGTGTGACAGGGGGTGAAAACTATGGCTACACCTTC.

This clone was counted a few times. The V call is TRBV29-1, the J call TRBJ1-1; weak D call: TRBD1 (6 bases). Germline CDR1 SQVTM, CDR2 ANQGSEA. The V end was cut by 4 bases, the J end by 1 base, with 13 bases between. This CDR3 comprises 14 residues. CDR3 residues: CSVGGRGENTEAFF. Written as DNA, the CDR3 is TGCAGCGTTGGCGGGAGGGGGGAGAACACTGAAGCTTTCTTT.

This sequence joins TRBV6-1 and TRBJ1-5; 8 bases map to TRBD1. Germline CDR1 and CDR2: MNHNS and SASEGT. CDR3 size: 15 residues. After removal of 3 bases from V and 2 bases from J, the junction contained 3 bases not matched to a gene. As DNA, the CDR3 is TGTGCCAGCAGTGAGGACAGGGCTGGCAATCAGCCCCAGCATTTT. The encoded protein is CASSEDRAGNQPQHF.

In this sample, this clone turned up once. The V and J genes are TRBV10-3 and TRBJ1-3, with D maybe TRBD1 (5 bases). Germline-derived CDR1 and CDR2 are ENHRY and SYGVKD. V lost 3 bases and J 4 bases, leaving 13 bases between the germline ends. This CDR3 spans 15 amino acids. CDR3 protein: CAISEGRVKGNTIYF. The CDR3 DNA sequence: TGTGCCATCAGTGAAGGCAGGGTAAAAGGAAACACCATATATTTT.

This clone was detected once. The V call is TRBV19, the J call TRBJ2-1; D is unresolved. The CDR3 runs 14 residues. V was clipped by 4 bases and J by 3 bases, with 10 bases between them. Germline V gives CDR1 LNHDA, CDR2 SQIVND (reference sequence). CDR3 sequence reads: CASSKAGLYNEQFF. The CDR3 DNA is TGTGCCAGTAGTAAGGCAGGTCTCTACAATGAGCAGTTCTTC.

CDR3 sequence: CASSPGTQYEQYF. CDR3 bases: TGTGCCAGTAGTCCCGGGACACAGTACGAGCAGTACTTC. The gene calls are TRBV19 and TRBJ2-7; weak D call: TRBD1 (6 bases). V lost 5 bases to trimming and J lost 4 bases, with 12 bases between them. Germline-derived CDR1 and CDR2 are LNHDA and SQIVND (reference sequence). The CDR3 covers 13 residues.

The chain couples TRBV19 to TRBJ1-2, with 7 nucleotides matching TRBD1. This CDR3 is built from 16 residues. Germline V gives CDR1 LNHDA, CDR2 SQIVND (reference sequence). With 1 base clipped from V and 4 bases from J, the junction kept 9 bases outside the gene matches. The CDR3 loop is CASSIVEGAVSYGYTF. CDR3 DNA sequence: TGTGCCAGTAGTATAGTCGAGGGGGCGGTATCCTATGGCTACACCTTC.

This chain links TRBV9 with TRBJ2-2; possible D gene TRBD2, 6 bases. CDR1 and CDR2 (germline): SGDLS, YYNGEE. The CDR3 consists of 14 residues. V lost 3 bases, J lost 4 bases, and 10 bases lay in between. Here the CDR3 reads CASSDGTATGELFF. CDR3 sequence (DNA): TGTGCCAGCAGCGACGGGACTGCCACCGGGGAGCTGTTTTTT.

This chain links TRBV9 with TRBJ2-1, with 8 positions matching TRBD2. The germline V gene has CDR1 SGDLS and CDR2 YYNGEE. Unmatched junction bases numbered 3, after V lost 3 bases and J lost 4 bases. The CDR3 contains 14 residues. This CDR3 is CASSGGTSYNEQFF. CDR3 DNA sequence: TGTGCCAGCAGCGGTGGGACTAGTTACAATGAGCAGTTCTTC.

CDR3 protein: CASSILAGVSSYEQYF. The CDR3 nucleotides are TGCGCCAGCAGCATACTAGCGGGGGTTAGCTCCTACGAGCAGTACTTC. J is TRBJ2-7 and V is TRBV5-1; 11 bases align to TRBD2. CDR1 and CDR2 (germline): SGHRS, YFSETQ. The CDR3 runs 16 residues. The V and J ends lost 4 bases and 0 bases, in that order; junction bases with no gene match: 6.

This clone showed up just a few times. The rearrangement joins TRBV18 to TRBJ2-1, with a possible D match to TRBD1 (6 bases). Trimming removed 0 bases from V and 6 bases from J, with 12 bases in between. The CDR3 consists of 15 residues. In germline, CDR1 is KGHSH, CDR2 LQKENI. DNA of the CDR3: TGTGCCAGCTCACCACCGGAAGGACAGTTCAATGAGCAGTTCTTC. Protein sequence: CASSPPEGQFNEQFF.

This clone was recorded only once. The chain joins TRBV15 to TRBJ2-7, with TRBD1 matching over 12 bases. CDR3 length: 14 residues. The germline CDR1 and CDR2 sequences are LNHNV and YYDKDF (reference sequence). The junction had 5 bases not matched to a gene; V was cut back by 6 bases and J by 5 bases. The CDR3 loop is CATRPGQGAHEQYF. The CDR3 DNA follows: TGTGCCACCAGGCCGGGACAGGGGGCTCACGAGCAGTACTTC. Using reference TRBV15 and TRBJ2-7 for the parts outside the CDR3, the full variable domain is DAMVIQNPRYQVTQFGKPVTLSCSQTLNHNVMYWYQQKSSQAPKLLFHYYDKDFNNEADTPDNFQSRRPNTSFCFLDIRSPGLGDTAMYLCATRPGQGAHEQYFGPGTRLTVT.

The J gene is TRBJ2-1, the V gene TRBV3-1 (or the pseudogene TRBV3-2); 12 nucleotides agree with TRBD2. This CDR3 contains 17 residues. V lost 0 bases and J lost 8; bases outside the gene matches: 8. Per germline, CDR1 LGHDT and CDR2 YNNKEL (reference sequence). The CDR3 DNA reads TGTGCCAGCAGCCAAGAGTGTCTAGCGGGGGGGCCCGATGAGCAGTTCTTC. Its translation: CASSQECLAGGPDEQFF.

The V call is TRBV10-1, the J call TRBJ2-7; 12 nucleotides line up with TRBD2. Germline-derived CDR1 and CDR2 are WNHNN and SYGVQD (reference sequence). This CDR3 has 17 amino acids. Trimming removed 5 bases from V and 1 base from J; junction bases left unmatched: 9. The CDR3 spells CASSLETSGSGSYEQYF. DNA for the CDR3: TGCGCCAGCAGTCTGGAGACTAGCGGGAGTGGATCCTACGAGCAGTACTTC.

CDR3 loop: CASSQRGYAFF. DNA of the CDR3: TGTGCCAGCAGCCAGCGGGGGTACGCTTTCTTT. This chain uses TRBV7-3 with TRBJ1-1, with D perhaps matching TRBD1 (5 bases). Trimming took 5 bases from V and 11 from J, leaving 12 bases between them. CDR1 SGHTA and CDR2 FQGTGA come from the germline V gene. CDR3 length: 11 residues.

This clone was seen a few times. The chain combines TRBV28 with TRBJ2-1; 8 bases map to TRBD2. The trim removed 7 bases at V and 5 bases at J, leaving 7 bases unmatched. Germline loops: CDR1 MDHEN, CDR2 SYDVKM. There are 14 residues in the CDR3. CDR3 DNA: TGTGCCAGCAAGACACTAGCGGCTCACAATGAGCAGTTCTTC. It codes for CASKTLAAHNEQFF. Full variable domain (rest looked up from reference TRBV28 and TRBJ2-1): DVKVTQSSRYLVKRTGEKVFLECVQDMDHENMFWYRQDPGLGLRLIYFSYDVKMKEKGDIPEGYSVSREKKERFSLILESASTNQTSMYLCASKTLAAHNEQFFGPGTRLTVL.

V is TRBV21-1 and J is TRBJ1-1. TRBV21-1 is assigned pseudogene status. The CDR3 sequence is 14 residues long. The CDR3 DNA reads TGTGCCAGCCCCCCTTCCGGGGAGCTCACTGAAGCTTTCTTT. It codes for CASPPSGELTEAFF.

The CDR3 DNA reads as TGTGCCTCTCGACAGGGACCAAATCAGCCCCAGCATTTT. Translated: CASRQGPNQPQHF. The chain links TRBV30 to TRBJ1-5, with 7 bases matching TRBD1. The CDR3 extends over 13 amino acids. V lost 7 bases, J lost 4 bases, and 7 bases stayed unmatched. Germline CDR1 GTSNPN, CDR2 SVGIG (reference sequence).

V is TRBV30 and J is TRBJ1-2, with D possibly TRBD1 on 6 matching bases. Trimming took off 3 bases at V and 5 bases at J, with 10 bases between the two ends. Germline CDR1 and CDR2: GTSNPN and SVGIG (reference sequence). This CDR3 contains 12 residues. The CDR3 region is CAWRGQGYGYTF. In nucleotides, the CDR3 is TGTGCCTGGAGGGGGCAGGGGTATGGCTACACCTTC.